The source of this T cell receptor beta chain is a study of Tregs in tolerant kidney transplant recipients. Overall study results and limits: Activated donor B cell expansion appeared to reveal the most relevant donor-specific TCRbeta repertoire.

Losses at the gene ends were 3 bases for V and 3 bases for J; bases not matched to a gene: 17. CDR1 is SGHVS, CDR2 FQNEAQ, per germline. This CDR3 comprises 20 residues. Unstimulated regulatory T cells (CD4+CD25+CD127-), CD4+CD25- non-regulatory cells, CD4 and CD8 cells were FACS-sorted from thawed PBMCs. In the case of this clone: No antigen is known for it.

Assay: immunoSEQ multiplex PCR; the TCRdb copy retains only in-frame clones and omits some. The repertoire holds approximately 100,000 clones, 80% to 95% seen once, with 0.4% to 0.55% in the top ten. The chain has TRBV7-8 and TRBJ2-1; 10 bases map to TRBD2. The sequencing used CD4+ T cells from blood, collected before the transplant. The TCR originated in a human donor who received a combined kidney and bone marrow transplant. The DNA for the CDR3 is TGTGCCAGCAGCTTTGGGTGGGAGCTAGCGGGAGCTGGGAACTACAATGAGCAGTTCTTC. Translating it yields CASSFGWELAGAGNYNEQFF.